The rows below give T cell receptor beta chains drawn from one sample of a study of control samples from healthy donors and cancer patients. Method: immunoSEQ multiplex PCR; TCRdb's copy keeps in-frame clones and lacks some. Counted here are some 140,000 clones, roughly 94% occurring once; the ten biggest clones make up approximately 6%. What was sequenced was blood. The receptors shown here come from a man in his forties in good health. Both conserved end residues are part of each CDR3. The order of the fields is D gene, J gene, clone size, V gene, CDR3 protein, CDR3 DNA. D genes are given only for firm matches. Expanded clones get a size class; other rows say once, few or many, or leave the size out.

NA	TRBJ1-1	NA	TRBV5-1	CASSWWGDRSTEAFF	TGCGCCAGCAGCTGGTGGGGGGATCGGAGCACTGAAGCTTTCTTT
TRBD2	TRBJ2-7	NA	TRBV4-2	CASSQESGGYYEQYF	TGTGCCAGCAGCCAGGAGAGCGGGGGGTACTACGAGCAGTACTTC
NA	TRBJ2-1	NA	TRBV5-4	CASSPGEGDWSYNEQFF	TGTGCCAGCAGTCCAGGAGAGGGGGATTGGTCCTACAATGAGCAGTTCTTC
TRBD1	TRBJ1-2	NA	TRBV25-1	CASSNRGGQFEGYTF	TGTGCCAGCAGCAACAGGGGCGGCCAATTCGAAGGCTACACCTTC
NA	TRBJ2-1	NA	TRBV29-1	CSVATGRLGEQFF	TGCAGCGTTGCAACAGGGCGTTTAGGTGAGCAGTTCTTC
NA	TRBJ1-5	NA	TRBV28	CASSSHQPQHF	TGTGCCAGCAGTTCCCATCAGCCCCAGCATTTT
TRBD1	TRBJ1-1	NA	TRBV5-1	CASSIKPGQGYTEAFF	TGCGCCAGCAGCATAAAGCCGGGACAGGGGTACACTGAAGCTTTCTTT
TRBD1	TRBJ2-7	NA	TRBV5-1	CASSLGTGPYEQYF	TGCGCCAGCAGCCTCGGGACAGGGCCCTACGAGCAGTACTTC
NA	TRBJ1-5	NA	TRBV7-2	CASSLRDRTLNQPQHF	TGTGCCAGCAGCTTGAGGGACCGTACCCTCAATCAGCCCCAGCATTTT
NA	TRBJ1-2	NA	TRBV24-1	CATGEGGQGYTF	TGTGCCACCGGCGAGGGTGGGCAAGGCTACACCTTC
TRBD2	TRBJ2-7	NA	TRBV6-5	CASRSGLVAEQYF	TGTGCCAGCAGGTCGGGACTAGTGGCCGAGCAGTACTTC
NA	TRBJ1-6	NA	TRBV30	CAWSGNSPLHF	TGTGCCTGGAGCGGGAATTCACCCCTCCACTTT
NA	TRBJ1-5	NA	TRBV19	CASSMFWSQPQHF	TGTGCCAGTAGTATGTTTTGGAGTCAGCCCCAGCATTTT
TRBD1	TRBJ1-1	NA	TRBV9	CASSGYGTGAVEAFF	TGTGCCAGCAGTGGCTACGGGACAGGGGCGGTTGAGGCTTTCTTT
NA	TRBJ1-1	few	TRBV6-5	CASNGYKNTEAFF	TGTGCCAGCAACGGCTACAAGAACACTGAAGCTTTCTTT
NA	TRBJ1-1	NA	TRBV18	CASSPSGTDTEAFF	TGTGCCAGCTCACCAAGTGGGACCGACACTGAAGCTTTCTTT
NA	TRBJ2-3	NA	TRBV21-1	CASSKCNGGTGHPMSTDTQYF	TGTGCCAGCAGCAAATGCAATGGGGGGACAGGCCATCCCATGAGCACAGATACGCAGTATTTT
NA	TRBJ1-3	NA	TRBV28	CASSLSRFSGNTIYF	TGTGCCAGCAGTTTATCCCGCTTCTCTGGAAACACCATATATTTT
NA	TRBJ1-2	NA	TRBV4-2	CASSQGATENIAYGYTF	TGTGCCAGCAGCCAAGGGGCGACAGAGAATATCGCCTATGGCTACACCTTC
NA	TRBJ2-7	once	TRBV5-1	CASSPGQPSSFYEQYF	TGCGCCAGCAGCCCTGGACAGCCCAGCTCTTTTTACGAGCAGTACTTC
NA	TRBJ1-1	NA	TRBV10-2	CASRNNMNTEAFF	TGCGCCAGCAGGAATAATATGAACACTGAAGCTTTCTTT
NA	TRBJ1-1	NA	TRBV2	CASSESGGNTEAFF	TGTGCCAGCAGTGAATCGGGGGGGAACACTGAAGCTTTCTTT
NA	TRBJ2-5	NA	TRBV1	CTSLQDYEETQYF	TGCACCAGCCTACAAGACTATGAAGAGACCCAGTACTTC
NA	TRBJ2-1	NA	TRBV24-1	CATAWSDYNEQFF	TGTGCCACCGCGTGGTCGGATTACAATGAGCAGTTCTTC
NA	TRBJ1-1	NA	TRBV5-5	CASSSRGTRGDTEAFF	TGTGCCAGCTCCTCTAGGGGGACGAGGGGAGACACTGAAGCTTTCTTT
NA	TRBJ1-6	NA	TRBV11-3	CASSSGGGNSPLHF	TGTGCCAGCAGCTCTGGAGGGGGGAATTCACCCCTCCACTTT
TRBD1	TRBJ1-2	NA	TRBV5-4	CASSRDRGGYGYTF	TGTGCCAGCAGCAGGGACAGGGGAGGCTATGGCTACACCTTC
TRBD1	TRBJ1-2	NA	TRBV6-5	CASSATGEVRGYTF	TGTGCCAGCAGCGCGACAGGGGAGGTTCGGGGCTACACCTTC
NA	TRBJ1-5	once	TRBV15	CATNSPGQPQHF	TGTGCCACCAACTCCCCGGGGCAGCCCCAGCATTTT
TRBD2	TRBJ2-1	NA	TRBV6-5	CASSLTGLAGNEQFF	TGTGCCAGCAGCTTGACCGGACTAGCGGGGAATGAGCAGTTCTTC
NA	TRBJ1-4	NA	TRBV15	CATSMGHLNEKLFF	TGTGCCACCAGCATGGGACACCTTAATGAAAAACTGTTTTTT